This T cell receptor (beta chain) was recovered during a study of shared clonotypes between healthy human individuals. Study-level results: Sorted-subset sequencing was shown by rarefaction to be incomplete despite large depth.

V was clipped by 4 bases and J by 0 bases, with 7 bases between them. The CDR3 length is 14 residues. Germline lookup yields CDR1 SNHLY and CDR2 FYNNEI. Genomic DNA per cell subset filled all wells of several immunoSEQ plates. Generated by immunoSEQ multiplex PCR, the TCRdb table keeps only in-frame clones and is missing some. The profile shows some 2,500,000 clones, under 95% of them singletons. This clone showed up just once. No antigen is known for it. The sample was naive CD4+ T cells from PBMCs. The sample's subset: CD45RA+ positively selected. This clonotype was obtained from a man aged 18 to 30 in good health. Some clones in this sample may be carry-over from other donors' samples. V usage is TRBV2 and J usage is TRBJ1-3; no clear D. The CDR3 region is CASSGLVSGNTIYF. The CDR3 coding sequence is TGTGCCAGCAGTGGCTTGGTCTCTGGAAACACCATATATTTT.